Listed below are T cell receptor beta chains from one sample, sequenced in a study of blood T cell repertoires in COVID-19. Method: immunoSEQ multiplex PCR; TCRdb's copy keeps in-frame clones and lacks some. The sample lists about 180,000 clones, about 85% occurring once. The specimen was PBMCs or T cells enriched from blood (not recorded which). These receptors originate from a man in his forties or fifties who had recovered from COVID-19. Each CDR3 is given with its conserved first and last residue. The D gene is left open where the match is weak. Size is stated for part of the rows, as once, few or many counts, or as a class when the clone is expanded.

abundance,v_gene,j_gene,d_gene,CDR3nt,CDR3aa
.,TRBV11-1,TRBJ1-6,.,TGTGCCAGCAGTCTAAGTAGGACAGTGAATTCACCCCTCCACTTT,CASSLSRTVNSPLHF
.,TRBV11-2,TRBJ1-1,.,TGTGCCAGCAACTCAATTGAAGCTTTCTTT,CASNSIEAFF
.,TRBV2,TRBJ2-4,.,TGTGCCAGCAGTGGCGGAGTCCTAGCCAAAAACATTCAGTACTTC,CASSGGVLAKNIQYF
.,TRBV19,TRBJ1-4,.,TGTGCCAGTAGTATCTATGGTCTGGAGACGGAAAAACTGTTTTTT,CASSIYGLETEKLFF
.,TRBV9,TRBJ1-2,.,TGTGCCAGCAGCGTTCGGAGCCTTGGCCATGGCTACACCTTC,CASSVRSLGHGYTF
.,TRBV27,TRBJ2-5,TRBD1,TGTGCCAGCAAAGGGGCCCTTACAGGGGAAAGGGAGACCCAGTACTTC,CASKGALTGERETQYF
once,TRBV24-1,TRBJ1-5,.,TGTGCCACCAGTGAGGGCAGCTCCAATCAGCCCCAGCATTTT,CATSEGSSNQPQHF
.,TRBV24-1,TRBJ1-2,.,TGTGCCACCAGTGATTTATGGGGCGGCGGCTACACCTTC,CATSDLWGGGYTF
.,TRBV12-3/TRBV12-4,TRBJ1-4,.,TGTGCCAGCAGTTTAGGGACAGCTGAAAAACTGTTTTTT,CASSLGTAEKLFF
.,TRBV9,TRBJ1-2,.,TGTGCCAGCAGCACAGTGGCCTATGGCTACACCTTC,CASSTVAYGYTF
.,TRBV19,TRBJ2-3,.,TGTGCCAGTAGTATATGGAGATCCACAGATACGCAGTATTTT,CASSIWRSTDTQYF
.,TRBV19,TRBJ1-1,.,TGTGCCAGTAGTATTGGGACAAATCTAGAAGCTTTCTTT,CASSIGTNLEAFF
.,TRBV4-1,TRBJ2-6,.,TGCGCCAGCAGCCACCTGGCGGGACAGAAGGGGGATGTTTCTGGGGCCAACGTCCTGACTTTC,CASSHLAGQKGDVSGANVLTF
.,TRBV18,TRBJ1-1,TRBD1,TGTGCCAGCTCACCAGGACAGGGGGCGTACACTGAAGCTTTCTTT,CASSPGQGAYTEAFF
.,TRBV6-5,TRBJ1-1,TRBD1,TGTGCCAGCAGTTGGACAGGGCCGAACACTGAAGCTTTCTTT,CASSWTGPNTEAFF
.,TRBV2,TRBJ2-7,TRBD1,TGTGCCAGCAGTTTGGACAGGGACCACGAGCAGTACTTC,CASSLDRDHEQYF
once,TRBV19,TRBJ2-3,TRBD2,TGTGCCAGTAGTAGTTCAGCTAGCGGAGCTAGCACAGATACGCAGTATTTT,CASSSSASGASTDTQYF
.,TRBV28,TRBJ2-7,TRBD1,TGTGCCAGCAGTACATGGGACAGCCCCTACGAGCAGTACTTC,CASSTWDSPYEQYF
.,TRBV29-1,TRBJ1-2,.,TGCAGCGTGGACAGTACTAACTATGGCTACACCTTC,CSVDSTNYGYTF
.,TRBV11-2,TRBJ1-2,TRBD1,TGTGCCAGCAGCCCTACCGACAGGGGGAACTATGGCTACACCTTC,CASSPTDRGNYGYTF
.,TRBV7-8,TRBJ2-2,TRBD2,TGTGCCAGCAGCTTAGCACGTAGACTAGCGGGTAACACCGGGGAGCTGTTTTTT,CASSLARRLAGNTGELFF
.,TRBV3-1/TRBV3-2,TRBJ2-7,TRBD2,TGTGCCAGCAGCCAAACCACGGGGAGGGACGAGCAGTACTTC,CASSQTTGRDEQYF
.,TRBV27,TRBJ2-7,.,TGTGCCAGCAGCCTGGAACAGGGAGTAGGCTACGAGCAGTACTTC,CASSLEQGVGYEQYF
.,TRBV9,TRBJ2-2,TRBD2,TGTGCCAGCAGCGTAGCGGGGGGGAACACCGGGGAGCTGTTTTTT,CASSVAGGNTGELFF
.,TRBV6-4,TRBJ2-3,TRBD2,TGTGCCAGCAGTGAAGCTAGCGGGGCAGATACGCAGTATTTT,CASSEASGADTQYF
.,TRBV3-1/TRBV3-2,TRBJ1-4,.,TGTGCCAGCAGCCAAGCCCAACACCTGTTGAATGAAAAACTGTTTTTT,CASSQAQHLLNEKLFF
.,TRBV6-5,TRBJ1-1,TRBD1,TGTGCCAGCAGCAAACAGGGGGAATACACTGAAGCTTTCTTT,CASSKQGEYTEAFF
.,TRBV2,TRBJ2-2,.,TGTGCCAGCAGTCAAGACAGGCCACCCTCGAACACCGGGGAGCTGTTTTTT,CASSQDRPPSNTGELFF
few,TRBV23-1,TRBJ2-7,.,TGCGCCAGCAGTCAATCGGGGGGGGAGACAGGACTTCTTTCCTACGAGCAGTACTTC,CASSQSGGETGLLSYEQYF
.,TRBV9,TRBJ2-2,.,TGTGCCAGCAGCGTAGCTATTGCCCCGGGCACCGGGGAGCTGTTTTTT,CASSVAIAPGTGELFF
.,TRBV5-8,TRBJ1-5,.,TGTGCCAGCAGCTTGGGGTTGGGGGGAAATCAGCCCCAGCATTTT,CASSLGLGGNQPQHF
.,TRBV28,TRBJ1-2,TRBD1,TGTGCCAGCACCACCGGGACAGCGTACTCGTGGGGTGGCTACACCTTC,CASTTGTAYSWGGYTF
.,TRBV28,TRBJ2-7,.,TGTGCCAGCAGTGAGGGTGGGGTCGAGCAGTACTTC,CASSEGGVEQYF
.,TRBV9,TRBJ1-1,TRBD1,TGTGCCAGCAGCGTAGATGACAGGGCCCCTCGGGACACTGAAGCTTTCTTT,CASSVDDRAPRDTEAFF
.,TRBV11-2,TRBJ2-3,.,TGTGCCAGCAGCCCCGACGGGTACACGCAGTATTTT,CASSPDGYTQYF
.,TRBV7-9,TRBJ1-1,.,TGTGCCAGCAGCTTACCCGGGACAGAAGCTTTCTTT,CASSLPGTEAFF
.,TRBV5-6,TRBJ2-1,.,TGTGCCAGCAGCTTGGTGAGCTCCTACAATGAGCAGTTCTTC,CASSLVSSYNEQFF
.,TRBV10-3,TRBJ1-5,TRBD1,TGTGCCACGAAACCCGGGACAGGGGGCTACAATCAGCCCCAGCATTTT,CATKPGTGGYNQPQHF
.,TRBV3-1/TRBV3-2,TRBJ1-3,.,TGTGCCAGCAGCCAAGATTTGGGGACAAGGGCTGGAAACACCATATATTTT,CASSQDLGTRAGNTIYF
.,TRBV5-1,TRBJ1-5,.,TGCGCCAGCAGCGAGGGTCTCAATCAGCCCCAGCATTTT,CASSEGLNQPQHF
.,TRBV27,TRBJ1-1,.,TGTGCCAGCAGTTTGACGATAGGTGAGGACACTGAAGCTTTCTTT,CASSLTIGEDTEAFF
.,TRBV18,TRBJ2-1,TRBD1,TGTGCCAGCTCATCCGAACGACAGGGGTGGTCGTTCTTC,CASSSERQGWSFF
.,TRBV7-3,TRBJ1-1,.,TGTGCCAGCAGCCAACTTAGAGGGACTGAAGCTTTCTTT,CASSQLRGTEAFF
.,TRBV2,TRBJ1-5,.,TGTGCCAGCAGTCGTGACAGAATAGTAAATCAGCCCCAGCATTTT,CASSRDRIVNQPQHF